This paragraph reports one T cell receptor (beta chain). This sample stems from a study of OX40 agonist ivuxolimab in advanced cancers. Here immunoSEQ multiplex PCR was the method, and the copy in TCRdb shows in-frame clones only, minus some. This sample has roughly 48,000 clones, with roughly 84% found just once. The germline V gene has CDR1 SGHNT and CDR2 YYREEE (reference sequence). Trimming shortened V by 4 bases and J by 4 bases, and 11 bases separated the two germline ends. The CDR3 runs 13 residues. The starting material was CD4+ or CD8+ T cells sorted from blood, obtained in a trial of the OX40 agonist ivuxolimab. This clonotype was sampled from an adult with an advanced solid tumor such as melanoma, head and neck, liver or kidney cancer. J is TRBJ2-5 and V is TRBV5-4; D remains unclear. The CDR3 loop is CASSRQDLETQYF. DNA for the CDR3: TGTGCCAGCAGCCGGCAGGATTTAGAGACCCAGTACTTC. Filled out from reference TRBV5-4 and TRBJ2-5, the complete variable domain reads ETGVTQSPTHLIKTRGQQVTLRCSSQSGHNTVSWYQQALGQGPQFIFQYYREEENGRGNFPPRFSGLQFPNYSSELNVNALELDDSALYLCASSRQDLETQYFGPGTRLLVL.